Presented here are 29 T cell receptor beta chains from one specimen sequenced in a study of blood T cell repertoires in COVID-19. The repertoire was sequenced with immunoSEQ multiplex PCR; TCRdb's copy has only in-frame clones and lacks some. In the table there are around 140,000 clones, about four fifths of which are singletons. Sequenced material: peripheral blood. The receptors were sampled from a human donor with acute or convalescent COVID-19. The donor label of this sample is uncertain.

The genes are TRBV5-4 and TRBJ1-4; D is ambiguous. The germline CDR1 and CDR2 sequences are SGHNT and YYREEE (reference sequence). CDR3 length: 14 residues. V lost 0 bases and J lost 4, with 7 bases in between. The CDR3 here is CASSLDSINEKLFF. CDR3 DNA sequence: TGTGCCAGCAGCTTGGACTCCATTAATGAAAAACTGTTTTTT.

The genes are TRBV30 and TRBJ1-1; possible D gene TRBD1, 6 bases. The germline V gene encodes CDR1 GTSNPN and CDR2 SVGIG (reference sequence). Trimming removed 0 bases at V and 4 bases at J, with 15 bases between. The CDR3 runs to 15 residues. CDR3: CAWSVGLGGVTEAFF. CDR3 nucleotide sequence: TGTGCCTGGAGTGTTGGTTTAGGGGGGGTCACTGAAGCTTTCTTT.

The chain joins TRBV5-6 to TRBJ2-7; D not certain. Germline CDR1 SGHDT, CDR2 YYEEEE. The CDR3 covers 16 residues. Deletions cut 4 bases from V and 5 bases from J, with 22 bases between. This chain's CDR3 is CASSDTPVPQFNEQYF. CDR3 sequence (DNA): TGTGCCAGCAGCGACACCCCGGTCCCACAGTTTAACGAGCAGTACTTC.

The rearrangement joins TRBV14 to TRBJ1-2; D remains unclear. Trimming took 0 bases from V and 5 from J, leaving 10 bases between them. There are 14 residues in the CDR3. The germline V gene encodes CDR1 SGHDN and CDR2 FVKESK. The CDR3 coding sequence is TGTGCCAGCAGCCAAGATCGCCGGTCTTATGGCTACACCTTC. As protein: CASSQDRRSYGYTF.

The CDR3 region has the DNA TGTGCCTGGAAAGGGGGTACAGGGAATTCACCCCTCCACTTT. As protein: CAWKGGTGNSPLHF. The gene calls are TRBV30 and TRBJ1-6; D possibly corresponds to TRBD1 (6 bases). The ends were cut back, 4 bases at V and 7 bases at J, with 14 bases in the middle. The CDR3 loop spans 14 amino acids. The germline gives CDR1 GTSNPN, CDR2 SVGIG (reference sequence).

The V and J genes are TRBV6-5 and TRBJ1-1, with 10 nucleotides matching TRBD1. The CDR3 is 12 residues long. CDR1 and CDR2 (germline): MNHEY, SVGAGI. J gave up 7 bases and V 7 bases, and 3 bases lay outside the gene matches. Here the CDR3 reads CASTGTGVEAFF. For the CDR3, the DNA is TGTGCCAGCACGGGGACAGGGGTTGAAGCTTTCTTT.

This rearrangement joins TRBV29-1 to TRBJ1-2; D possibly corresponds to TRBD1 (6 bases). Germline V CDR1 and CDR2: SQVTM, ANQGSEA. V shed 4 bases and J shed 5 bases, with 23 bases lying between them. The CDR3 loop spans 16 amino acids. The CDR3 is CSVVGEVMGGGYGYTF. Written as DNA, the CDR3 is TGCAGCGTTGTCGGAGAGGTCATGGGAGGGGGGTATGGCTACACCTTC. The entire variable domain, with the rest obtained from reference TRBV29-1 and TRBJ1-2, is as follows: SAVISQKPSRDICQRGTSLTIQCQVDSQVTMMFWYRQQPGQSLTLIATANQGSEATYESGFVIDKFPISRPNLTFSTLTVSNMSPEDSSIYLCSVVGEVMGGGYGYTFGSGTRLTVV.

The chain carries TRBV10-1 and TRBJ2-7, with unresolved D. The CDR3 consists of 14 residues. Germline assignment: CDR1 WNHNN and CDR2 SYGVQD (reference sequence). V lost 3 bases to trimming and J lost 3 bases, with 12 bases between them. CDR3 DNA sequence: TGCGCCAGCAGTGACTCCACGAACAACTACGAGCAGTACTTC. Its protein product is CASSDSTNNYEQYF.

The gene calls are TRBV5-1 and TRBJ2-7; weak D call: TRBD2 (6 bases). Trimming took off 2 bases at V and 0 bases at J, with 6 bases between the two ends. Per the germline V gene, CDR1 is SGHRS and CDR2 is YFSETQ. The CDR3 is 13 residues long. CDR3 protein: CASSFGGSYEQYF. Here the CDR3 DNA reads TGCGCCAGCAGCTTCGGGGGCTCCTACGAGCAGTACTTC.

This chain joins TRBV7-2 and TRBJ2-3, with D perhaps matching TRBD2 (7 bases). Germline V CDR1 and CDR2: SGHTA, FQGNSA. V lost 1 base, J lost 5 bases, and 19 bases lay in between. The CDR3 contains 17 residues. The CDR3 sequence: CASSLGRRAGAGDTQYF. DNA for the CDR3: TGTGCCAGCAGCTTAGGACGGCGGGCGGGGGCTGGAGATACGCAGTATTTT.

The chain employs TRBV2 and TRBJ1-1, with D unclear. Trimming removed 6 bases at V and 5 bases at J, with 13 bases between. Germline lookup yields CDR1 SNHLY and CDR2 FYNNEI. CDR3 length: 13 residues. CDR3 sequence reads: CASSIPAGTEAFF. For the CDR3, the DNA is TGTGCCAGCAGCATACCGGCAGGTACTGAAGCTTTCTTT.

The chain is built from TRBV6-5 and TRBJ1-3; unclear D gene. CDR1 MNHEY and CDR2 SVGAGI come from the germline V gene. The CDR3 totals 14 residues. V was shortened by 6 bases and J by 4 bases, with 13 bases between the two germline ends. The CDR3 coding sequence is TGTGCCAGCAGGTCGGGAACAATCGGAAACACCATATATTTT. Residues: CASRSGTIGNTIYF.

This clone was counted between two and nine times. As DNA, the CDR3 is TGTGCCAGTAGTTTCGCCCAGGGGACAGGGCCCCTCGGAGCTTTCTTT. It translates to CASSFAQGTGPLGAFF. The chain is built from TRBV19 and TRBJ1-1, with 9 bases lining up with TRBD1. In germline, CDR1 is LNHDA, CDR2 SQIVND (reference sequence). With 5 bases clipped from V and 10 bases from J, the junction kept 17 bases outside the gene matches. CDR3 length: 16 residues.

The chain carries TRBV2 and TRBJ2-5; possible D gene TRBD1, 5 bases. Germline V CDR1 and CDR2: SNHLY, FYNNEI. V lost 8 bases, J lost 5 bases, and 18 bases lay in between. The CDR3 has 14 residues. The CDR3 bases are TGTGCCAGCCAAGGGGCCTCCATTATCGAGACCCAGTACTTC. Protein sequence: CASQGASIIETQYF.

The chain combines TRBV6-5 with TRBJ1-5; 8 bases are shared with TRBD1. The J segment lost 5 bases and the V segment lost 7 bases, leaving 7 bases of the junction unmatched. The CDR3 is 14 amino acids. The V gene's germline CDR1 is MNHEY and CDR2 SVGAGI. The CDR3 reads CASKYTTGDQPQHF. The CDR3 region has the DNA TGTGCCAGCAAGTATACGACAGGGGATCAGCCCCAGCATTTT.

The chain uses TRBV7-9 and TRBJ1-3; 7 bases agree with TRBD1. The CDR3 covers 14 residues. The V segment lost 4 bases and the J segment 5 bases; nucleotides outside the gene matches: 5. Germline V gene data show CDR1 as SEHNR and CDR2 as FQNEAQ (reference sequence). The CDR3 region is CASSSGTDRNTIYF. The CDR3 region has the DNA TGTGCCAGCAGCTCGGGGACAGACAGAAACACCATATATTTT.

J is TRBJ1-2 and V is TRBV6-5; 7 bases agree with TRBD1. This CDR3 has 15 residues. Germline values: CDR1 MNHEY, CDR2 SVGAGI. With 8 bases clipped from V and 5 bases from J, the junction kept 14 bases outside the gene matches. The DNA of the CDR3 is TGTGCCAGCTGTATTCGAGGGGGCCGGAATTATGGCTACACCTTC. Its translation: CASCIRGGRNYGYTF.

The gene calls are TRBV20-1 and TRBJ2-3; D may be TRBD2 (6 bases). V was pared by 3 bases and J by 3 bases, with 10 bases between. The germline gives CDR1 DFQATT, CDR2 SNEGSKA (reference sequence). This CDR3 comprises 13 residues. The CDR3 loop is CSASPRGTDTQYF. Here the CDR3 DNA reads TGCAGTGCTAGTCCCCGGGGGACAGATACGCAGTATTTT.

The chain has TRBV4-1 and TRBJ2-3, with a weak D call TRBD1 (6 bases). Germline lookup yields CDR1 MGHRA and CDR2 YSYEKL. V lost 2 bases to trimming and J lost 7 bases, with 19 bases between them. The CDR3 contains 16 residues. The DNA for the CDR3 is TGCGCCAGCAGCCAATTGGCCCTTTTGGGGGCGAATACGCAGTATTTT. Translation: CASSQLALLGANTQYF.

This clone was recorded only once. The V and J genes are TRBV2 and TRBJ1-3; D may be TRBD1 (6 bases). Per the germline V gene, CDR1 is SNHLY and CDR2 is FYNNEI. The V and J ends lost 6 bases and 4 bases respectively, with 19 bases between them. The CDR3 runs to 16 residues. CDR3: CASSGGQPGPGNTIYF. The CDR3 nucleotides are TGTGCCAGCAGCGGGGGGCAACCGGGGCCGGGAAACACCATATATTTT.

The chain carries TRBV6-5 and TRBJ2-7; 7 bases match TRBD2. Germline V gene sequence: CDR1 MNHEY, CDR2 SVGAGI. The V and J ends lost 4 bases and 5 bases, in that order; junction bases with no gene match: 11. This CDR3 is 15 amino acids long. In nucleotides, the CDR3 is TGTGCCAGCAGTTCATACTCGGGAGGATCCCACGAGCAGTACTTC. Encoded protein: CASSSYSGGSHEQYF.

The chain combines TRBV5-1 with TRBJ2-3; 8 bases agree with TRBD2. The CDR3 has 17 residues. In germline, CDR1 is SGHRS, CDR2 YFSETQ. V dropped 0 bases and J dropped 3; count of bases not matched to a gene: 9. The CDR3 DNA reads TGCGCCAGCAGCTTGGAGGTAGCGGGGCGCCCGACAGATACGCAGTATTTT. Translating gives CASSLEVAGRPTDTQYF.

J is TRBJ1-2 and V is TRBV7-2; the match to TRBD1 covers 9 bases. Germline values: CDR1 SGHTA, CDR2 FQGNSA. V shed 4 bases, J shed 4 bases, and the junction held 7 bases outside the gene matches. This CDR3 contains 15 residues. CDR3 amino acids: CASSSPGQGGYGYTF. The DNA for the CDR3 is TGTGCCAGCAGCTCTCCGGGACAGGGAGGCTATGGCTACACCTTC.

The chain uses TRBV9 and TRBJ2-7; 7 nucleotides match TRBD1. In germline, CDR1 is SGDLS, CDR2 YYNGEE. This CDR3 spans 17 amino acids. V shed 0 bases and J 2 bases; nucleotides not matched to a gene: 11. The chain's CDR3 is CASSVGPGQSKAYEQYF. CDR3 bases: TGTGCCAGCAGCGTAGGACCGGGACAGTCCAAAGCCTACGAGCAGTACTTC.

This clone was counted only a few times. This rearrangement joins TRBV5-6 to TRBJ2-7; TRBD2 might be the D (6 bases). The CDR3 is 14 amino acids. Germline-derived CDR1 and CDR2 are SGHDT and YYEEEE. Trimming cost V 4 bases and J 6 bases, with 17 bases left between them. The CDR3 here is CASSLRLGGREQYF. In nucleotides, the CDR3 is TGTGCCAGCAGCCTTAGACTGGGAGGCCGCGAGCAGTACTTC.

The rearrangement joins TRBV11-2 to TRBJ2-2; no clear D gene. Germline values: CDR1 SGHAT, CDR2 FQNNGV. The CDR3 runs to 13 residues. V was pared by 3 bases and J by 6 bases, with 8 bases between. CDR3 amino acids: CASSFGAAGELFF. The CDR3 DNA reads TGTGCCAGCAGCTTTGGCGCGGCCGGGGAGCTGTTTTTT.

This chain links TRBV30 with TRBJ1-5, with 9 bases fitting TRBD1. Trimming at V came to 4 bases and at J to 5 bases, leaving 9 bases not matched to a gene. This CDR3 comprises 15 residues. Germline loops: CDR1 GTSNPN, CDR2 SVGIG (reference sequence). CDR3 loop: CAWNFRDRDDQPQHF. The CDR3, as DNA: TGTGCCTGGAACTTTCGGGACAGGGACGATCAGCCCCAGCATTTT. Combining the CDR3 with reference TRBV30 and TRBJ1-5 gives the whole variable domain SQTIHQWPATLVQPVGSPLSLECTVEGTSNPNLYWYRQAAGRGLQLLFYSVGIGQISSEVPQNLSASRPQDRQFILSSKKLLLSDSGFYLCAWNFRDRDDQPQHFGDGTRLSIL.

The chain carries TRBV18 and TRBJ1-1; D may be TRBD1 (5 bases). The germline V gene has CDR1 KGHSH and CDR2 LQKENI. There are 15 residues in the CDR3. Trimming stripped 0 bases from V and 1 base from J, with 9 bases between. CDR3 DNA: TGTGCCAGCTCACCACCGGGGCCAGCGAACACTGAAGCTTTCTTT. Translated, it gives CASSPPGPANTEAFF.

This clone was seen only once. Written as DNA, the CDR3 is TGCGCCAGCAGTTTACAGATAAACACTGAAGCTTTCTTT. It codes for CASSLQINTEAFF. This chain joins TRBV5-1 and TRBJ1-1; D is unresolved. This CDR3 contains 13 residues. Germline lookup yields CDR1 SGHRS and CDR2 YFSETQ. V was trimmed by 5 bases and J by 2 bases, leaving 10 bases between them.